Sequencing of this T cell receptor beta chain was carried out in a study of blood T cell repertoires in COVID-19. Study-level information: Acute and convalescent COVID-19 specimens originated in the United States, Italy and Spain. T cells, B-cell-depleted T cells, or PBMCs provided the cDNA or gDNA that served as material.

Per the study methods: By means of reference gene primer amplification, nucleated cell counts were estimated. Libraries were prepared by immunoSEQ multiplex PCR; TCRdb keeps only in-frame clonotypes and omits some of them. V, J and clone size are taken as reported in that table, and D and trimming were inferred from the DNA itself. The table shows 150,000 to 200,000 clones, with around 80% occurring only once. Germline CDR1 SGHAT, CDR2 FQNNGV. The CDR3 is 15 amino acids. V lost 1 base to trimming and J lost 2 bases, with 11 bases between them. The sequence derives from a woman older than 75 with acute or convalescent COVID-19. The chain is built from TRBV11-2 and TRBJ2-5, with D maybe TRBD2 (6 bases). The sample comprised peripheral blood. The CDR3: CASSLAGTGQETQYF. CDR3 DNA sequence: TGTGCCAGCAGCTTAGCGGGGACTGGGCAAGAGACCCAGTACTTC.